This TCR beta chain was observed in a study of cytomegalovirus exposure and HLA in healthy donors. Produced via immunoSEQ multiplex PCR; TCRdb's table is partial and in-frame only. The data contain approximately 60,000 clones, 95% of them singletons. CDR1 MDHEN and CDR2 SYDVKM come from the germline V gene. This CDR3 region has 16 residues. Trimming took 6 bases from V and 6 from J, leaving 20 bases between them. The V and J genes are TRBV28 and TRBJ1-4, with TRBD1 as a possible D gene (5 bases). The source is a woman aged 18-29 years in good health and CMV-seropositive. The source material was PBMCs. This CDR3 is CASSGNRDSLDEKLFF. In DNA form, the CDR3 reads TGTGCCAGCAGCGGAAACCGGGACTCTCTCGATGAAAAACTGTTTTTT.